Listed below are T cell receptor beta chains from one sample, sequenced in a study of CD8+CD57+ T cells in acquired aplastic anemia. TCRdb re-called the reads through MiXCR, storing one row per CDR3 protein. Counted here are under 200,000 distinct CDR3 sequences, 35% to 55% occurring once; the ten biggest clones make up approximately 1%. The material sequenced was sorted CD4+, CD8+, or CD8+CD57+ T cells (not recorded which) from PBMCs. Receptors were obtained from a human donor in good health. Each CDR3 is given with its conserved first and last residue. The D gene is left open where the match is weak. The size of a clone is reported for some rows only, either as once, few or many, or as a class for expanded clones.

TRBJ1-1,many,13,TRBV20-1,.,CSARLIRHTEAFF,TGCAGTGCTCGACTGATTCGGCACACTGAAGCTTTCTTT
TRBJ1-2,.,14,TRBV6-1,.,CASSVAGEGYGYTF,TGTGCCAGCAGTGTGGCAGGGGAAGGGTATGGCTACACCTTC
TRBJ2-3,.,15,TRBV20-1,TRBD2,CSATFLAGGRETQYF,TGCAGTGCTACGTTCCTAGCGGGGGGGCGGGAGACGCAGTATTTT
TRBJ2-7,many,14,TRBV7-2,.,CASSLYGQNYEQYF,TGTGCCAGCAGCTTATACGGACAGAACTACGAGCAGTACTTC
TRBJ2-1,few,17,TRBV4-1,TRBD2,CASSSGHAGGVYNEQFF,TGCGCCAGCAGCTCCGGACATGCGGGGGGGGTCTACAATGAGCAGTTCTTC
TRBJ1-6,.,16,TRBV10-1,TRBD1,CASRRGQGVGNSPLHF,TGCGCCAGCAGAAGAGGACAGGGAGTAGGTAATTCACCCCTCCACTTT
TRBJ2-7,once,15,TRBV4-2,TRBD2,CASSQGAGGIYGQHF,TGTGCCAGCAGCCAAGGGGCGGGGGGTATCTACGGGCAGCACTTC
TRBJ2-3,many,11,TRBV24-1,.,CATSGRDTQYF,TGTGCCACCAGTGGGAGAGATACGCAGTATTTT
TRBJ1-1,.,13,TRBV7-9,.,CASSPRMNTEAFF,TGTGCCAGCAGCCCGCGGATGAACACTGAAGCTTTCTTT
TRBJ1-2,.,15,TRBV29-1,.,CSVEDPFGTDYGYTF,TGCAGCGTTGAAGATCCATTCGGGACGGACTATGGCTACACCTTC
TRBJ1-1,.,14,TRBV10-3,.,CAIRAGSMNTEAFF,TGTGCCATCAGGGCGGGCAGCATGAACACTGAAGCTTTCTTT
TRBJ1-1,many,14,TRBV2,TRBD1,CASRLTGVGTEAFF,TGTGCCAGCAGACTGACAGGGGTTGGCACTGAAGCTTTCTTT
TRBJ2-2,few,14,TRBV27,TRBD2,CASTRDYYTGELFF,TGTGCCAGCACCCGGGACTACTACACCGGGGAGCTGTTTTTT
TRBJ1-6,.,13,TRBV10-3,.,CASSRRGDSPLHF,TGTGCCAGCAGTCGTAGGGGGGATTCACCCCTCCACTTT
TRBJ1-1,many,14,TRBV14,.,CASSQDWNRFEAFF,TGTGCCAGCAGCCAAGATTGGAACAGGTTTGAAGCTTTCTTT
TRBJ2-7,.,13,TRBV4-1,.,CASSQGGTYEQYF,TGCGCCAGCAGCCAAGGTGGTACCTACGAGCAGTACTTC
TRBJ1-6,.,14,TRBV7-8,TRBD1,CASSLGTGQSPLHF,TGTGCCAGCAGCTTAGGGACAGGGCAATCACCCCTCCACTTT
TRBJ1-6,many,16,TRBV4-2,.,CASSHSGAGWNSPLHF,TGTGCCAGCAGCCATTCGGGGGCAGGGTGGAATTCACCCCTCCACTTT
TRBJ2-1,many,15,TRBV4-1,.,CASSQDGDRIREQFF,TGCGCCAGCAGCCAAGATGGTGATAGGATCAGGGAGCAGTTCTTC
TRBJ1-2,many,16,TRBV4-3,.,CASSQEGPFGSYGYTF,TGCGCCAGCAGCCAGGAAGGGCCCTTCGGGTCCTATGGCTACACCTTC
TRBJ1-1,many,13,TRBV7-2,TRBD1,CASSLSGTGETFF,TGTGCCAGCAGCTTATCCGGGACAGGGGAAACTTTCTTT
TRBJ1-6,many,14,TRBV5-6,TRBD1,CASSSGQSNSPLHF,TGTGCCAGCAGCTCGGGACAGTCTAATTCACCCCTCCACTTT
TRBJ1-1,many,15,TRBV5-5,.,CASSLVVTVNTEAFF,TGTGCCAGCAGCTTGGTGGTGACAGTGAACACTGAAGCTTTCTTT
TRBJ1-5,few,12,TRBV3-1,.,CASSLRGQPQHF,TGTGCCAGCAGCCTAAGGGGTCAGCCCCAGCATTTT
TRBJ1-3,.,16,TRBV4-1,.,CASSQEFGGDGNTIYF,TGCGCCAGCAGCCAAGAATTTGGCGGGGATGGAAACACCATATATTTT
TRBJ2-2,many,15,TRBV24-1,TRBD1,CATSEQGPNTGELFF,TGTGCCACCAGTGAACAGGGGCCCAACACCGGGGAGCTGTTTTTT
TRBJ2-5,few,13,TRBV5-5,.,CASSLPRHETQYF,TGTGCCAGCAGCTTGCCGAGGCACGAGACCCAGTACTTC
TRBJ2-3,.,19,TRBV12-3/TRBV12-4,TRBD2,CASTLQTGSSGEYTDTQYF,TGTGCCAGCACCCTACAAACGGGGTCTAGCGGGGAATACACAGATACGCAGTATTTT
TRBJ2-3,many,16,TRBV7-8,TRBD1,CASSRRDRGTADTQYF,TGTGCCAGCAGCCGCCGGGACAGGGGGACGGCAGATACGCAGTATTTT
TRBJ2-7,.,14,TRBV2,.,CASLSDPGAYEQYF,TGTGCCAGCTTGTCGGACCCAGGGGCCTACGAGCAGTACTTC
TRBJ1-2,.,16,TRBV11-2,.,CASSSRPPDTFYGYTF,TGTGCCAGCAGCTCCCGGCCACCCGATACTTTCTATGGCTACACCTTC
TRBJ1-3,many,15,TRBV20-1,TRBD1,CSASRTGPTGNTIYF,TGCAGTGCTAGCCGGACAGGGCCTACTGGAAACACCATATATTTT
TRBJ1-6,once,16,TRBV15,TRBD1,CASSSTGGWINSPLHF,TGTGCCAGCAGCTCCACAGGGGGCTGGATCAATTCACCCCTCCACTTT
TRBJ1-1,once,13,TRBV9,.,CASSVANAYEAFF,TGTGCCAGCAGCGTAGCAAACGCGTATGAAGCTTTCTTT
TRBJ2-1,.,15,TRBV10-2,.,CASSDLKGSTNEQFF,TGCGCCAGCAGTGATTTAAAGGGTTCTACCAATGAGCAGTTCTTC
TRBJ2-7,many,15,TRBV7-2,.,CASSLVGQPAYEQYF,TGTGCCAGCAGCTTAGTGGGGCAGCCTGCCTACGAGCAGTACTTC
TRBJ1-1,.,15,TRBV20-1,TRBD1,CSAAGPGQGATEAFF,TGCAGTGCTGCTGGACCGGGACAGGGGGCCACTGAAGCTTTCTTT
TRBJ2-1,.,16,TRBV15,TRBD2,CATSREGLAGGNEQFF,TGTGCCACCAGCAGAGAGGGACTAGCGGGGGGCAATGAGCAGTTCTTC
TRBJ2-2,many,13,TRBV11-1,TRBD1,CASSGTVAGELFF,TGTGCCAGCAGCGGGACAGTTGCCGGGGAGCTGTTTTTT
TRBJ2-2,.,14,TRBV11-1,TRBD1,CASSLATGTGELFF,TGTGCCAGCAGCTTAGCGACAGGGACCGGGGAGCTGTTTTTT
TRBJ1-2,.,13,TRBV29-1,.,CSVEVRRGNGYTF,TGCAGCGTTGAGGTACGTCGGGGAAATGGCTACACCTTC
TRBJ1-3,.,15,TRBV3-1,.,CASSPFLCSGNTIYF,TGTGCCAGCAGCCCTTTCCTGTGCTCTGGAAACACCATATATTTT
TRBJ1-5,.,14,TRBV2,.,CASTPGGRSQPQHF,TGTGCCAGCACTCCGGGCGGGCGGAGTCAGCCCCAGCATTTT